The text below deals with one T cell receptor (beta chain). Authors' methods: Nucleated cell number was recorded as an estimate derived from reference gene primer amplification. Only in-frame clones appear in the TCRdb table, and some are missing; sequencing was by immunoSEQ multiplex PCR. That table is the source of V, J and clone size, and D and trimming were worked out from the DNA. The sample lists over 55,000 clones, about 89% seen once, with around 8% in the top ten. This sample is drawn from a study of blood T cell repertoires in COVID-19. V trimming: 10 bases; J trimming: 4 bases; junction bases outside the gene matches: 13. Looked up from germline, CDR1 is LGHDT and CDR2 is YNNKEL (reference sequence). CDR3 length: 15 amino acids.

The sample was peripheral blood. The sequence derives from a middle-aged man with active COVID-19. The V and J genes are TRBV3-1 (or the pseudogene TRBV3-2) and TRBJ1-1; 9 nucleotides line up with TRBD1. The CDR3 is CAIIRTGVRVTEAFF. The CDR3 DNA is TGTGCCATTATTCGGACAGGGGTCAGAGTCACTGAAGCTTTCTTT.